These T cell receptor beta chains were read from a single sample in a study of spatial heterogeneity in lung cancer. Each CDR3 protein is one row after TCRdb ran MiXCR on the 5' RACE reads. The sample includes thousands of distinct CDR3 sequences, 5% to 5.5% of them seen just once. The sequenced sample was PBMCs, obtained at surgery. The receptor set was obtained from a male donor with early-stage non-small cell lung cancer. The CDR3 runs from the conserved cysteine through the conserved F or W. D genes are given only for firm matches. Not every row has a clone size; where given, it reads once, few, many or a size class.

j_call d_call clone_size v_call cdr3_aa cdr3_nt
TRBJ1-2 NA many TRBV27 CASSSGDGYTF TGTGCCAGCAGTTCTGGGGACGGCTACACCTTC
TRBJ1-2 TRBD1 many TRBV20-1 CSAGQGANYGYTF TGCAGTGCTGGACAGGGGGCTAACTATGGCTACACCTTC
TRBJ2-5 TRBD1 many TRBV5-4 CASSEELQGVEETQYF TGTGCCAGCAGCGAGGAGCTTCAGGGGGTTGAAGAGACCCAGTACTTC
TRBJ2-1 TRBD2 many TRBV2 CASSVKLAGGHEQFF TGTGCCAGCAGTGTGAAACTAGCGGGAGGGCATGAGCAGTTCTTC
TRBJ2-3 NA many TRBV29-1 CSVETLTLEDTQYF TGCAGCGTTGAAACGCTGACATTGGAAGATACGCAGTATTTT
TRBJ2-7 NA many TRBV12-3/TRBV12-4 CASSLGAAAEQYF TGTGCCAGCAGTTTAGGGGCAGCGGCAGAGCAGTACTTC
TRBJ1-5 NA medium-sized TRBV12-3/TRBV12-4 CASSVTSGMVQPQHF TGTGCCAGCAGTGTTACCTCAGGGATGGTTCAGCCCCAGCATTTT
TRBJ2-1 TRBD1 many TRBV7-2 CASSNMGQGFNEQFF TGTGCCAGCAGCAATATGGGACAGGGGTTCAATGAGCAGTTCTTC
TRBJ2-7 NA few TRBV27 CASSLNFGGGEQYF TGTGCCAGCAGTTTAAATTTCGGGGGCGGCGAGCAGTACTTC
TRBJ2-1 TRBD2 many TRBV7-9 CASSLPGAGGYNEQFF TGTGCCAGCAGTCTGCCCGGAGCGGGGGGCTACAATGAGCAGTTCTTC
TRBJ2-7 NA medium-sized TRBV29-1 CSVELGRTGSHEQYF TGCAGCGTTGAATTGGGGAGGACAGGAAGCCACGAGCAGTACTTC
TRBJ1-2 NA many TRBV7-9 CASSLTEREGYTF TGTGCCAGCAGCTTGACAGAACGGGAAGGCTACACCTTC
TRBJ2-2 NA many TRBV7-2 CASSLGRLGYTGELFF TGTGCCAGCAGCTTAGGTCGACTGGGTTACACCGGGGAGCTGTTTTTT
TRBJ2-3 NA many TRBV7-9 CASSLDEDFLYQRGQYF TGTGCCAGCAGCTTAGATGAGGACTTTCTATACCAGCGCGGGCAGTATTTT
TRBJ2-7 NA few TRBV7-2 CASSWDFYEQYF TGTGCCAGCAGCTGGGACTTTTACGAGCAGTACTTC
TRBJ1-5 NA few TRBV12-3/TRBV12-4 CASSLRDGREPQHF TGTGCCAGCAGTTTAAGGGACGGCCGGGAGCCCCAGCATTTT
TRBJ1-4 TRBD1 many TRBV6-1 CASKDRFEKLFF TGTGCCAGTAAGGACAGGTTTGAAAAACTGTTTTTT
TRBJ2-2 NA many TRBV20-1 CSARDPGNTGELFF TGCAGTGCTAGAGATCCGGGAAACACCGGGGAGCTGTTTTTT
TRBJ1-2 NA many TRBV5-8 CASRLTGFNYGYTF TGTGCCAGCAGACTCACGGGATTTAACTATGGCTACACCTTC
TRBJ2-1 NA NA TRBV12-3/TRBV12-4 CASGGGTANEQFF TGTGCCAGCGGAGGAGGGACAGCGAATGAGCAGTTCTTC